A single sample is the source of the 11 T cell receptor beta chains below, sequenced in a study of Graves' ophthalmopathy and Graves' hyperthyroidism. Amplification of TCR beta CDR3 regions used RNA transcripts. Second-round multiplex PCR followed a first-round RT-PCR using HTBI primers. TCRdb ran MiXCR on the multiplex PCR reads and lists one entry per CDR3 protein. Counted here are around 1,200,000 distinct CDR3 sequences, less than 45% occurring once; the ten biggest clones make up roughly 11%. The specimen was peripheral blood or thyroid tissue (not recorded which). All receptors come from an adult man with Graves' hyperthyroidism.

The chain is built from TRBV7-9 and TRBJ1-1; 8 bases map to TRBD1. Per germline, CDR1 SEHNR and CDR2 FQNEAQ (reference sequence). The trim removed 6 bases at V and 0 bases at J, leaving 6 bases unmatched. This CDR3 region has 15 residues. CDR3 sequence: CASSVGQGMNTEAFF. The CDR3 DNA reads TGTGCCAGCAGTGTCGGACAGGGTATGAACACTGAAGCTTTCTTT.

On this clonotype: At one end, the junction sequence differs from germline, possibly due to a read error. The chain couples TRBV15 to TRBJ2-5; TRBD2 matches at 8 bases. CDR1 LNHNV and CDR2 YYDKDF come from the germline V gene (reference sequence). The CDR3 extends over 19 amino acids. The CDR3, as DNA: TGTGCCACCAGCGGAGATTCCGCCCTCCGGCTAGCGGGTACTAAGACCCAGTACTTC. This sequence encodes CATSGDSALRLAGTKTQYF.

The rearrangement joins TRBV10-3 to TRBJ2-7; 7 bases line up with TRBD2. V was pared by 3 bases and J by 2 bases, with 10 bases of the junction left unmatched. CDR3 length: 16 amino acids. CDR1 is ENHRY and CDR2 is SYGVKD in the germline V gene. The CDR3 sequence is CAISEGVGGGAYEQYF. DNA of the CDR3: TGTGCCATCAGTGAAGGGGTAGGCGGGGGTGCCTACGAGCAGTACTTC.

In the case of this clonotype: The CDR3 does not end in the conserved phenylalanine or tryptophan, so this is likely a read error. The chain has TRBV7-9 and TRBJ2-7; 10 nucleotides align to TRBD1. The J call may be mistaken, given a closer DNA end match to TRBJ2-5. The CDR3 has 15 residues. CDR1 is SEHNR and CDR2 is FQNEAQ in the germline V gene (reference sequence). As DNA, the CDR3 is TGTGCCAGCAGCGCCGGGACAGGGGTCCAAGAGACCCAGTACCTC. Its translation: CASSAGTGVQETQYL.

This clonotype was picked up one time. The V call is TRBV7-9, the J call TRBJ2-7; TRBD2 is a possible D gene (6 bases). The V gene lost 5 bases and the J gene lost 6 bases, with 14 bases spanning the gap. CDR3 length: 13 amino acids. Germline V gene data show CDR1 as SEHNR and CDR2 as FQNEAQ (reference sequence). This chain's CDR3 is CASSQGRTPEQYF. The CDR3 DNA reads as TGTGCCAGCAGCCAAGGGAGGACACCCGAGCAGTACTTC.

The rearrangement links TRBV19 to TRBJ1-5; D might be TRBD1 (6 bases). The germline V gene has CDR1 LNHDA and CDR2 SQIVND (reference sequence). The CDR3 runs 15 residues. The V end was cut by 9 bases, the J end by 2 bases, with 17 bases between. The CDR3 region has the DNA TGTGCCAGCTCGGTAGGGGGGTTTCGCAATCAGCCCCAGCATTTT. Translation: CASSVGGFRNQPQHF.

There are many counts of this clonotype. An end of the junction differs from the germline gene, which may be a read error. The CDR3 DNA reads as TGTGCCAGTAGAAAGGGTCCGGAAAGGTCCTTCGAGCAGTACTTC. Translated, it gives CASRKGPERSFEQYF. This chain connects TRBV19 to TRBJ2-7; D uncertain. Germline CDR1 and CDR2: LNHDA and SQIVND (reference sequence). The CDR3 spans 15 residues.

The rearrangement links TRBV2 to TRBJ2-7; 9 nucleotides line up with TRBD1. The CDR3 has 15 residues. The germline V gene encodes CDR1 SNHLY and CDR2 FYNNEI. V lost 4 bases to trimming and J lost 6 bases; unmatched junction nucleotides: 10. CDR3 nucleotides: TGTGCCAGCAGTGTGATGGGACAGGGAAGAGGCGAGCAGTACTTC. This gives the protein CASSVMGQGRGEQYF.

The chain joins TRBV25-1 to TRBJ1-1; 7 positions agree with TRBD1. Trimming took 1 base from V and 2 from J; bases not matched to a gene: 10. This CDR3 spans 17 amino acids. CDR1 is MGHDK and CDR2 is SYGVNS in the germline V gene. DNA of the CDR3: TGTGCCAGCAGTGAATTTGGAGGGGGCAGACATAACACTGAAGCTTTCTTT. This codes for CASSEFGGGRHNTEAFF.

The genes are TRBV20-1 and TRBJ2-7; 8 bases are a match to TRBD2. Trimming cost V 6 bases and J 4 bases; bases outside gene matches: 14. This CDR3 has 15 residues. The germline CDR1 and CDR2 sequences are DFQATT and SNEGSKA (reference sequence). DNA for the CDR3: TGCAGTGCCATAGATGCCAGCGGGGGTCGGTACGAGCAGTACTTC. Encoded protein: CSAIDASGGRYEQYF.

The DNA for the CDR3 is TGTGCCAGCAGTGCTAAGGACGAGCCTGATTCACCCCTCCACTTT. Translating gives CASSAKDEPDSPLHF. The chain recombines TRBV11-2 with TRBJ1-6; D is ambiguous. Trimming cost V 6 bases and J 8 bases, with 17 bases left between them. Germline CDR1 and CDR2: SGHAT and FQNNGV. CDR3 length: 15 amino acids.